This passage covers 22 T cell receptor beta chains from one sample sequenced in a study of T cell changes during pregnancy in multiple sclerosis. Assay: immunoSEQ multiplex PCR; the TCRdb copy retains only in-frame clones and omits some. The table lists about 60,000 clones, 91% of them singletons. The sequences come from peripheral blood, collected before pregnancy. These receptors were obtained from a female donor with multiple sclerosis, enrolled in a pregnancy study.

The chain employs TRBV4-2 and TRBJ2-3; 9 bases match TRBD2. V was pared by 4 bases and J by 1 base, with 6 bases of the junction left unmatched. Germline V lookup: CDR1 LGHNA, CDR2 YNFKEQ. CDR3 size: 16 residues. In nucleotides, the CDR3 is TGTGCCAGCAGCCTCTTAGCGGGGGCCGGCACAGATACGCAGTATTTT. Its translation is CASSLLAGAGTDTQYF.

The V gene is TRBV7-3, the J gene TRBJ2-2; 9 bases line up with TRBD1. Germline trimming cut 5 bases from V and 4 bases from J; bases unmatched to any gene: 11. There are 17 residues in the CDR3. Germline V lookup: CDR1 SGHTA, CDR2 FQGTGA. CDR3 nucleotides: TGTGCCAGCAGCCCGCATCCGGGACAGGGCTCCACCGGGGAGCTGTTTTTT. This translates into CASSPHPGQGSTGELFF.

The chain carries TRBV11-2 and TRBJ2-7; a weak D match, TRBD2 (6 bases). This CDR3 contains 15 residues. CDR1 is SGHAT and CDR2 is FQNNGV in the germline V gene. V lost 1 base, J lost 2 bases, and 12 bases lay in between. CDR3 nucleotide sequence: TGTGCCAGCAGCTTAGTTCTAGCGTCCGCCTACGAGCAGTACTTC. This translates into CASSLVLASAYEQYF.

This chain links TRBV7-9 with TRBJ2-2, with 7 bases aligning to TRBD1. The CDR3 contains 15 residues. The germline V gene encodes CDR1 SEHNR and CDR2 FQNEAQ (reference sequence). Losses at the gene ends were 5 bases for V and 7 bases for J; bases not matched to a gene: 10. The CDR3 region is CASSPRDSALGELFF. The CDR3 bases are TGTGCCAGCAGCCCCCGGGACAGCGCCCTCGGGGAGCTGTTTTTT.

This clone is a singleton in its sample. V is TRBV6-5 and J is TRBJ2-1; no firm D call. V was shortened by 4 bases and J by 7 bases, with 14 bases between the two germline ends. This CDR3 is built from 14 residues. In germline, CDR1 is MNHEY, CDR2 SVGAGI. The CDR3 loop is CASSFSPVVNEQFF. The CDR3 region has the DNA TGTGCCAGCAGTTTTAGTCCTGTGGTGAATGAGCAGTTCTTC.

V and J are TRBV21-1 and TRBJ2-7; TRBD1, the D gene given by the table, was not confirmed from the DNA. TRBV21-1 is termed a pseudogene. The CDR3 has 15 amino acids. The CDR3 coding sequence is TGTGCCAGCAGCACAAGACAGGAAGTCTCCTACGAGCAGTACTTC. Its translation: CASSTRQEVSYEQYF.

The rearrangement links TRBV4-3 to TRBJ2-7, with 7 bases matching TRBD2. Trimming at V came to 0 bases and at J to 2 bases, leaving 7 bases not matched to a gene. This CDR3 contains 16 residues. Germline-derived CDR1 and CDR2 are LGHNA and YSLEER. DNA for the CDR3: TGCGCCAGCAGCCAAGACCGGGGAGGGCCCACCTACGAGCAGTACTTC. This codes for CASSQDRGGPTYEQYF.

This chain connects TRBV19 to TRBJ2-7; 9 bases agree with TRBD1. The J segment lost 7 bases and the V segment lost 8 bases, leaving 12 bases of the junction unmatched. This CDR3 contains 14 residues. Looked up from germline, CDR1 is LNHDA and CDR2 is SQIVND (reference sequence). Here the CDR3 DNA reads TGTGCCAGTGGCCCCACAGGGGGCCTGGGGGAGCAGTACTTC. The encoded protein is CASGPTGGLGEQYF.

In DNA, the CDR3 is TGTGCCAGCAGTGAGGTAGCGGGGGGCCAATCAAACACCGGGGAGCTGTTTTTT. This gives the protein CASSEVAGGQSNTGELFF. V is TRBV6-4 and J is TRBJ2-2; 10 nucleotides match TRBD2. The CDR3 spans 18 residues. With V trimmed by 3 bases and J by 2 bases, 9 bases remained unmatched. Germline lookup yields CDR1 MRHNA and CDR2 SNTAGT.

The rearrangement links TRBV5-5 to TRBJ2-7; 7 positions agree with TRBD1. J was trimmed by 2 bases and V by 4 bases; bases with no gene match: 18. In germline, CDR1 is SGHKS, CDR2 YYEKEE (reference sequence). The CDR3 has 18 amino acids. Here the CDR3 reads CASSQRPIQGPSPYEQYF. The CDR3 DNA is TGTGCCAGCAGCCAAAGACCTATACAGGGGCCAAGCCCCTACGAGCAGTACTTC.

The CDR3 here is CASSLNGGYTF. In DNA, the CDR3 is TGTGCCAGCAGCTTAAACGGTGGCTACACCTTC. The chain carries TRBV7-2 and TRBJ1-2, with no clear D. Trimming stripped 2 bases from V and 7 bases from J, with 5 bases between. This CDR3 is 11 amino acids long. Germline V gene lookup returns CDR1 SGHTA and CDR2 FQGNSA.

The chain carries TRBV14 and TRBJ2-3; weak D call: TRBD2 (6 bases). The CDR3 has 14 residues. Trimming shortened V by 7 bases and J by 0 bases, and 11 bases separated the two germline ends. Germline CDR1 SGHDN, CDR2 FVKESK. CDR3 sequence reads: CASTAGFSTDTQYF. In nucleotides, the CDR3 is TGTGCCAGCACTGCGGGATTTAGCACAGATACGCAGTATTTT. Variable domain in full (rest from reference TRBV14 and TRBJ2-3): EAGVTQFPSHSVIEKGQTVTLRCDPISGHDNLYWYRRVMGKEIKFLLHFVKESKQDESGMPNNRFLAERTGGTYSTLKVQPAELEDSGVYFCASTAGFSTDTQYFGPGTRLTVL.

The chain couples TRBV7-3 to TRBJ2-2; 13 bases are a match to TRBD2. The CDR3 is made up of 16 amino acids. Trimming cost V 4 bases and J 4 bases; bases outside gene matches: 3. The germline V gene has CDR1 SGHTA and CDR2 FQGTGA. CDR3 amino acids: CASSSGLAGVTGELFF. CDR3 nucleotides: TGTGCCAGCAGCTCCGGACTAGCGGGGGTCACCGGGGAGCTGTTTTTT.

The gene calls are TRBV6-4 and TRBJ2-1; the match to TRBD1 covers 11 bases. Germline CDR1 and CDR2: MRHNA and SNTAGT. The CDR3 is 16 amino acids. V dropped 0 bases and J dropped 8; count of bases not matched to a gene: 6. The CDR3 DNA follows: TGTGCCAGCAGTGACTCACCGGGACAGGGGGAGGATGAGCAGTTCTTC. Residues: CASSDSPGQGEDEQFF.

Here the CDR3 reads CASSDSAGGPLDTQYF. The DNA of the CDR3 is TGTGCCAGCAGTGACTCGGCGGGGGGGCCATTGGATACGCAGTATTTT. The rearrangement links TRBV6-4 to TRBJ2-3, with TRBD2 matching 9 bases. Germline CDR1 reads MRHNA; CDR2 reads SNTAGT. This CDR3 region has 16 residues. V shed 0 bases, J shed 6 bases, and the junction held 7 bases outside the gene matches.

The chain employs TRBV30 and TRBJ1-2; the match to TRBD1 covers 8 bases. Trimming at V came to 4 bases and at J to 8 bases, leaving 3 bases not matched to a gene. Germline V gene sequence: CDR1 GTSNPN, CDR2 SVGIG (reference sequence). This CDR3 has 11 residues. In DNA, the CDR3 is TGTGCCTGGACGGACAGGGAGGGCTACACCTTC. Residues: CAWTDREGYTF.

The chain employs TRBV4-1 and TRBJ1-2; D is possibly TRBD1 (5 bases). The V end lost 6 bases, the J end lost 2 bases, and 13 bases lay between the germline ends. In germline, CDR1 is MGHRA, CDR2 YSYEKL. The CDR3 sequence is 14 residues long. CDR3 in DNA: TGCGCCAGCAGTCCGAGAGGACAAAACTATGGCTACACCTTC. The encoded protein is CASSPRGQNYGYTF.

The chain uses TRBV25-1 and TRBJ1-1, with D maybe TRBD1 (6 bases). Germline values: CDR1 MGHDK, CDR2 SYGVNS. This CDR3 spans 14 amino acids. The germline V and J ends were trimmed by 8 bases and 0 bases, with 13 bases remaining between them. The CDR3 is CASRPGQMNTEAFF. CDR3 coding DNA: TGTGCCAGCCGCCCCGGACAGATGAACACTGAAGCTTTCTTT. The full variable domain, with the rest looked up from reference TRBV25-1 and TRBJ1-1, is EADIYQTPRYLVIGTGKKITLECSQTMGHDKMYWYQQDPGMELHLIHYSYGVNSTEKGDLSSESTVSRIRTEHFPLTLESARPSHTSQYLCASRPGQMNTEAFFGQGTRLTVV.

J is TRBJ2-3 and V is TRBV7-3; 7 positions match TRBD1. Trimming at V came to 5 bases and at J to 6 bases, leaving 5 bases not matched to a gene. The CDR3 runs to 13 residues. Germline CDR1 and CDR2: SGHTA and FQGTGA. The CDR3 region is CASSQGGRDTQYF. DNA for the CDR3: TGTGCCAGCAGCCAAGGGGGCCGGGATACGCAGTATTTT. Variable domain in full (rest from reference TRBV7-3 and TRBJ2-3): GAGVSQTPSNKVTEKGKYVELRCDPISGHTALYWYRQSLGQGPEFLIYFQGTGAADDSGLPNDRFFAVRPEGSVSTLKIQRTERGDSAVYLCASSQGGRDTQYFGPGTRLTVL.

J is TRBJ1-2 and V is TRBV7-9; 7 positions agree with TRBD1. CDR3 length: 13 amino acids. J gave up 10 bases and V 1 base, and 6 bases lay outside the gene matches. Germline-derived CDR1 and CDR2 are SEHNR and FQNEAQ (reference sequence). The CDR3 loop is CASSLGDSPIYTF. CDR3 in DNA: TGTGCCAGCAGCTTAGGGGACAGCCCCATCTACACCTTC.

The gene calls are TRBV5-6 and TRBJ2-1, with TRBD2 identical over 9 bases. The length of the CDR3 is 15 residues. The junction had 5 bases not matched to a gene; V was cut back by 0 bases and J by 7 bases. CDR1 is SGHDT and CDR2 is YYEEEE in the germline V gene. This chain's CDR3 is CASSLGLAGINEQFF. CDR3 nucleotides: TGTGCCAGCAGCTTGGGGCTAGCGGGGATAAATGAGCAGTTCTTC.

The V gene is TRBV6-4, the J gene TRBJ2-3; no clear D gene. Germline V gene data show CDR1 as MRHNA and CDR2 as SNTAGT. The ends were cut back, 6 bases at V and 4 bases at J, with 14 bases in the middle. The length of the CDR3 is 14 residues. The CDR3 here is CASSPSGSADTQYF. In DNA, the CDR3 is TGTGCCAGCAGCCCCTCAGGATCAGCAGATACGCAGTATTTT.